The rows below give T cell receptor beta chains drawn from one sample of a study of OX40 agonist ivuxolimab in advanced cancers. The table came from immunoSEQ multiplex PCR; TCRdb's copy has only in-frame clones and leaves some out. Of tens of thousands of clones listed, 85% are singletons. Specimen: CD4+ or CD8+ T cells sorted from blood, collected in a trial of the OX40 agonist ivuxolimab. The origin of the receptors is an adult with an advanced solid tumor such as melanoma, head and neck, liver or kidney cancer. CDR3s include the opening cysteine and the closing phenylalanine or tryptophan. D genes are given only for firm matches. The size field is filled for only some rows; it gives once, few, many or a size class.

J gene: TRBJ1-2
D gene: -
clone size: once
V gene: TRBV6-6
CDR3 DNA: TGTGCCACCGCGGGGGAGGGCCCCTATGGCTACACCTTC
CDR3 protein: CATAGEGPYGYTF

J gene: TRBJ2-2
D gene: TRBD1
clone size: -
V gene: TRBV25-1
CDR3 DNA: TGTGCCAGCGCTAACCAACGGACAGGCCAAACCGGGGAGCTGTTTTTT
CDR3 protein: CASANQRTGQTGELFF

J gene: TRBJ2-7
D gene: TRBD1
clone size: -
V gene: TRBV7-6
CDR3 DNA: TGTGCCAGCAGCTTAAGACAGGGCTCTGACGAGCAGTACTTC
CDR3 protein: CASSLRQGSDEQYF

J gene: TRBJ1-5
D gene: TRBD1
clone size: -
V gene: TRBV6-5
CDR3 DNA: TGTGCCAGCAGTCGGGACAGGTGGACCGATCAGCCCCAGCATTTT
CDR3 protein: CASSRDRWTDQPQHF

J gene: TRBJ1-2
D gene: -
clone size: once
V gene: TRBV6-6
CDR3 DNA: TGTGCCAGCAGTTACCCTCCCGGAGGCCAAGATGGCTACACCTTC
CDR3 protein: CASSYPPGGQDGYTF

J gene: TRBJ2-1
D gene: -
clone size: -
V gene: TRBV6-5
CDR3 DNA: TGTGCCAGCAGTTACGGCGGGGGCCATGCGTACAATGAGCAGTTCTTC
CDR3 protein: CASSYGGGHAYNEQFF

J gene: TRBJ2-5
D gene: TRBD2
clone size: -
V gene: TRBV5-1
CDR3 DNA: TGCGCCAGCAGCTTAGACCCACCGGGAGGGCCTGAGACCCAGTACTTC
CDR3 protein: CASSLDPPGGPETQYF

J gene: TRBJ2-7
D gene: TRBD2
clone size: -
V gene: TRBV7-2
CDR3 DNA: TGTGCCAGCAGCTCTATGACTAGCGGGAGAGTTAACGAGCAGTACTTC
CDR3 protein: CASSSMTSGRVNEQYF

J gene: TRBJ1-1
D gene: -
clone size: few
V gene: TRBV30
CDR3 DNA: TGTGCCTGGAGTGTGGCGGATACTGAAGCTTTCTTT
CDR3 protein: CAWSVADTEAFF

J gene: TRBJ2-7
D gene: TRBD2
clone size: -
V gene: TRBV19
CDR3 DNA: TGTGCCAGTAGTCCCCTCGGTATAGCGGGAGCCTCCTACGAGCAGTACTTC
CDR3 protein: CASSPLGIAGASYEQYF

J gene: TRBJ1-1
D gene: -
clone size: few
V gene: TRBV7-9
CDR3 DNA: TGTGCCAGCAGCTTAGCGGGGCACACTGAAGCTTTCTTT
CDR3 protein: CASSLAGHTEAFF

J gene: TRBJ1-6
D gene: -
clone size: -
V gene: TRBV2
CDR3 DNA: TGTGCCAGCGGGGCAGACTCAGATTCACCCCTCCACTTT
CDR3 protein: CASGADSDSPLHF

J gene: TRBJ2-1
D gene: -
clone size: -
V gene: TRBV28
CDR3 DNA: TGTGCCAGCAGCCAGCCTATGGGTTTCTTCTACAATGAGCAGTTCTTC
CDR3 protein: CASSQPMGFFYNEQFF

J gene: TRBJ2-2
D gene: -
clone size: -
V gene: TRBV2
CDR3 DNA: TGTGCCACCAAGACTGCAGGGCGTACCGGGGAGCTGTTTTTT
CDR3 protein: CATKTAGRTGELFF

J gene: TRBJ2-7
D gene: TRBD1
clone size: -
V gene: TRBV6-6
CDR3 DNA: TGTGCCAGCAGCCGGGACAGATCCTACGAGCAGTACTTC
CDR3 protein: CASSRDRSYEQYF

J gene: TRBJ1-2
D gene: -
clone size: -
V gene: TRBV10-3
CDR3 DNA: TGTGCCATCAAAGAAGCAACAGAGAAAGATGGCTACACCTTC
CDR3 protein: CAIKEATEKDGYTF

J gene: TRBJ2-7
D gene: TRBD1
clone size: once
V gene: TRBV28
CDR3 DNA: TGTGCCAGCAGTTTATGGGGACAGGGGGTCAGCTACGAGCAGTACTTC
CDR3 protein: CASSLWGQGVSYEQYF

J gene: TRBJ1-3
D gene: -
clone size: -
V gene: TRBV7-2
CDR3 DNA: TGTGCCAGCAGCTTAGCGTTCGGCTCTGGAAACACCATATATTTT
CDR3 protein: CASSLAFGSGNTIYF

J gene: TRBJ2-3
D gene: -
clone size: -
V gene: TRBV28
CDR3 DNA: TGTGCCAGCAGCGCCTCAAGGGTGGCAGATACGCAGTATTTT
CDR3 protein: CASSASRVADTQYF

J gene: TRBJ2-5
D gene: TRBD1
clone size: -
V gene: TRBV27
CDR3 DNA: TGTGCCAGCAGTCAGACAGGGGGCTGGGAAGAGACCCAGTACTTC
CDR3 protein: CASSQTGGWEETQYF

J gene: TRBJ1-1
D gene: TRBD1
clone size: -
V gene: TRBV11-2
CDR3 DNA: TGTGCCAGCAGCTCTCGGGACAGGGGATACCACACTGAAGCTTTCTTT
CDR3 protein: CASSSRDRGYHTEAFF

J gene: TRBJ2-3
D gene: -
clone size: -
V gene: TRBV11-2
CDR3 DNA: TGTGCCAGCAGCCCCCGGGGGGCCAGCACAGATACGCAGTATTTT
CDR3 protein: CASSPRGASTDTQYF

J gene: TRBJ2-7
D gene: -
clone size: -
V gene: TRBV5-1
CDR3 DNA: TGCGCCAGCAGCTCAGACTTGAACGAGCAGTACTTC
CDR3 protein: CASSSDLNEQYF

J gene: TRBJ2-5
D gene: TRBD2
clone size: -
V gene: TRBV18
CDR3 DNA: TGTGCCAGCTCACCTCCGAATAGCGGGGGGGCCGGAGAGACCCAGTACTTC
CDR3 protein: CASSPPNSGGAGETQYF

J gene: TRBJ2-7
D gene: TRBD2
clone size: -
V gene: TRBV14
CDR3 DNA: TGTGCCAGCAGCCCTAGCGGGAGGGTGAGAGAGCAGTACTTC
CDR3 protein: CASSPSGRVREQYF

J gene: TRBJ1-4
D gene: TRBD1
clone size: -
V gene: TRBV7-9
CDR3 DNA: TGTGCCAGCAGATCCGGGACAGGTGGGGAAAAACTGTTTTTT
CDR3 protein: CASRSGTGGEKLFF

J gene: TRBJ1-3
D gene: -
clone size: -
V gene: TRBV2
CDR3 DNA: TGTGCCAGCAGTGATTTTGGGTTTGGAAACACCATATATTTT
CDR3 protein: CASSDFGFGNTIYF

J gene: TRBJ2-7
D gene: -
clone size: -
V gene: TRBV5-1
CDR3 DNA: TGCGCCAGCAGCTTGGGGACGGTCACCTACGAGCAGTACTTC
CDR3 protein: CASSLGTVTYEQYF

J gene: TRBJ2-1
D gene: -
clone size: -
V gene: TRBV19
CDR3 DNA: TGTGCCAGTAGTAGTTACAATGAGCAGTTCTTC
CDR3 protein: CASSSYNEQFF

J gene: TRBJ2-5
D gene: -
clone size: once
V gene: TRBV27
CDR3 DNA: TGTGCCAGCAGTTTATTGAATGTCGGGGAGACCCAGTACTTC
CDR3 protein: CASSLLNVGETQYF

J gene: TRBJ1-4
D gene: -
clone size: -
V gene: TRBV5-6
CDR3 DNA: TGTGCCAGCAGCTCCCCCGGGACGGTTAATGAAAAACTGTTTTTT
CDR3 protein: CASSSPGTVNEKLFF

J gene: TRBJ2-7
D gene: TRBD2
clone size: -
V gene: TRBV7-2
CDR3 DNA: TGTGCCAGCAGCTTGCTAGCGGGAGGGTACGCCTACGAGCAGTACTTC
CDR3 protein: CASSLLAGGYAYEQYF

J gene: TRBJ1-6
D gene: TRBD1
clone size: -
V gene: TRBV27
CDR3 DNA: TGTGCCAGCAGAGGGGGACAGGGGTCCTATAATTCACCCCTCCACTTT
CDR3 protein: CASRGGQGSYNSPLHF

J gene: TRBJ1-3
D gene: -
clone size: -
V gene: TRBV21-1
CDR3 DNA: TGTGCCAGCTTGGGTCTACCCCACTCTGGAAACACCATATATTTT
CDR3 protein: CASLGLPHSGNTIYF

J gene: TRBJ2-7
D gene: -
clone size: -
V gene: TRBV29-1
CDR3 DNA: TGCAGCGCGGACAGGCGGGGCGAGCAGTACTTC
CDR3 protein: CSADRRGEQYF

J gene: TRBJ2-3
D gene: -
clone size: once
V gene: TRBV19
CDR3 DNA: TGTGCCAGTAGTATACAGGAGGTGGGGACAGATACGCAGTATTTT
CDR3 protein: CASSIQEVGTDTQYF

J gene: TRBJ2-7
D gene: TRBD2
clone size: -
V gene: TRBV2
CDR3 DNA: TGTGCCAGCAGTGGGGGGGGAGTTAAACCCTACGAGCAGTACTTC
CDR3 protein: CASSGGGVKPYEQYF

J gene: TRBJ2-4
D gene: TRBD1
clone size: -
V gene: TRBV7-3
CDR3 DNA: TGTGCCAGCGGACCCGGGACAGGGGGCAAAAACATTCAGTACTTC
CDR3 protein: CASGPGTGGKNIQYF

J gene: TRBJ2-1
D gene: TRBD2
clone size: -
V gene: TRBV2
CDR3 DNA: TGTGCCAGCAGGCCGAGTCTAGCGGGAGTTGAGCAGTTCTTC
CDR3 protein: CASRPSLAGVEQFF

J gene: TRBJ2-7
D gene: -
clone size: -
V gene: TRBV6-1
CDR3 DNA: TGTGCCTCCGACCCCCTCGACAGGACCTCCTACGAGCAGTACTTC
CDR3 protein: CASDPLDRTSYEQYF

J gene: TRBJ2-7
D gene: TRBD2
clone size: -
V gene: TRBV6-5
CDR3 DNA: TGTGCCAGCAGCGCCAGCGGGAGGGGCTCCTACGAGCAGTACTTC
CDR3 protein: CASSASGRGSYEQYF

J gene: TRBJ2-1
D gene: -
clone size: -
V gene: TRBV4-1
CDR3 DNA: TGCGCCAGCAGCCAGACAGGAGGCAATGAGCAGTTCTTC
CDR3 protein: CASSQTGGNEQFF

J gene: TRBJ2-3
D gene: -
clone size: -
V gene: TRBV6-5
CDR3 DNA: TGTGCCAGCCGTTCCCCGGGGGCCATCGCCACAGATACGCAGTATTTT
CDR3 protein: CASRSPGAIATDTQYF

J gene: TRBJ2-7
D gene: -
clone size: -
V gene: TRBV4-1
CDR3 DNA: TGCGCCAGCAGCCAAGAAGCCAGAATCCCCTACGAGCAGTACTTC
CDR3 protein: CASSQEARIPYEQYF

J gene: TRBJ2-7
D gene: TRBD2
clone size: -
V gene: TRBV5-1
CDR3 DNA: TGCGCCAGCAGCCTACCCCTAGCGGGAGGGCAAGACGAGCAGTACTTC
CDR3 protein: CASSLPLAGGQDEQYF

J gene: TRBJ2-1
D gene: TRBD1
clone size: -
V gene: TRBV12-5
CDR3 DNA: TGTGCTAGTGGTTTGGGGACAGGGTCCCTACTAAACAATGAGCAGTTCTTC
CDR3 protein: CASGLGTGSLLNNEQFF

J gene: TRBJ2-1
D gene: -
clone size: -
V gene: TRBV19
CDR3 DNA: TGTGCCAGTAGTAGTGGATGGGAGCAGTTCTTC
CDR3 protein: CASSSGWEQFF

J gene: TRBJ2-2
D gene: -
clone size: -
V gene: TRBV2
CDR3 DNA: TGTGCCAGCAGCGCAGGAGGCGCGAACACCGGGGAGCTGTTTTTT
CDR3 protein: CASSAGGANTGELFF

J gene: TRBJ1-1
D gene: -
clone size: -
V gene: TRBV4-1
CDR3 DNA: TGCGCCAGCAAGGTGAGACCGATGAACACTGAAGCTTTCTTT
CDR3 protein: CASKVRPMNTEAFF

J gene: TRBJ1-1
D gene: TRBD1
clone size: -
V gene: TRBV10-3
CDR3 DNA: TGTGCCATCAGTGAGTACGGACAGGGGAACACTGAAGCTTTCTTT
CDR3 protein: CAISEYGQGNTEAFF